The 20 T cell receptor beta chains reported below all come from one sample, sequenced in a study of graft-versus-host responses after intestinal transplantation. Their antigens remain unidentified. Libraries were prepared by immunoSEQ multiplex PCR; TCRdb keeps only in-frame clonotypes and omits some of them. The sample includes under 150,000 clones, roughly 95% of them seen just once. Sequenced here: unstimulated CD8+ T cells sorted from spleen or lymph node cells, sampled before intestinal transplant. Every receptor here comes from a human donor who received an intestinal transplant.

The chain combines TRBV5-6 with TRBJ2-5, with a weak D call TRBD2 (6 bases). CDR1 SGHDT and CDR2 YYEEEE come from the germline V gene. The ends were cut back, 4 bases at V and 2 bases at J, with 12 bases in the middle. The CDR3 covers 14 residues. The CDR3 loop is CASSASGLQETQYF. CDR3 DNA: TGTGCCAGCAGCGCTTCGGGACTGCAAGAGACCCAGTACTTC.

This clone was detected once. J is TRBJ2-1 and V is TRBV27; D gene uncertain. V shed 2 bases and J shed 7 bases, with 12 bases lying between them. Germline V gene sequence: CDR1 MNHEY, CDR2 SMNVEV (reference sequence). This CDR3 comprises 14 residues. The CDR3 DNA is TGTGCCAGCAGTTTACGCAGAACGGGTAATGAGCAGTTCTTC. Its protein is CASSLRRTGNEQFF.

The chain uses TRBV9 and TRBJ2-5; D uncertain. The length of the CDR3 is 14 residues. V was clipped by 0 bases and J by 3 bases, with 9 bases between them. CDR1 SGDLS and CDR2 YYNGEE come from the germline V gene. The CDR3: CASSVAGLEETQYF. The CDR3 DNA follows: TGTGCCAGCAGCGTAGCAGGTTTGGAAGAGACCCAGTACTTC.

This sequence joins TRBV15 and TRBJ2-7, with a possible D match to TRBD1 (5 bases). Germline lookup yields CDR1 LNHNV and CDR2 YYDKDF (reference sequence). Trimming removed 2 bases at V and 7 bases at J, with 6 bases between. The CDR3 consists of 11 residues. The CDR3 coding sequence is TGTGCCACCAGCAGAAAGGGGGAGCAGTACTTC. As protein: CATSRKGEQYF.

The rearrangement uses TRBV4-3 and TRBJ2-2; D may be TRBD2 (7 bases). The germline V gene encodes CDR1 LGHNA and CDR2 YSLEER. Trimming pared 1 base from V and 4 bases from J, leaving 22 bases between. This CDR3 is built from 19 residues. Written as DNA, the CDR3 is TGCGCCAGCAGCCAAGTTGTTCTAGGGGGAGGGCACATCACCGGGGAGCTGTTTTTT. Encoded protein: CASSQVVLGGGHITGELFF.

The chain couples TRBV7-9 to TRBJ2-1; a possible D gene is TRBD2 (5 bases). Looked up from germline, CDR1 is SEHNR and CDR2 is FQNEAQ (reference sequence). V lost 10 bases and J 7 bases, leaving 11 bases between the germline ends. The CDR3 covers 11 residues. CDR3 residues: CANEEVNEQFF. The CDR3 nucleotides are TGTGCCAACGAGGAGGTGAATGAGCAGTTCTTC.

This clone was seen once. The chain carries TRBV15 and TRBJ2-5; 7 nucleotides agree with TRBD1. This CDR3 is 16 amino acids long. Unmatched junction bases numbered 10, after V lost 1 base and J lost 5 bases. Germline CDR1 reads LNHNV; CDR2 reads YYDKDF (reference sequence). CDR3 loop: CATSRGRRQGVETQYF. The CDR3 region has the DNA TGTGCCACCAGCAGAGGGCGGAGACAGGGAGTGGAGACCCAGTACTTC.

The chain links TRBV27 to TRBJ2-7; D is unresolved. This CDR3 contains 14 residues. Trimming stripped 3 bases from V and 4 bases from J, with 13 bases between. In germline, CDR1 is MNHEY, CDR2 SMNVEV (reference sequence). The CDR3 here is CASSFSSSPYEQYF. Here the CDR3 DNA reads TGTGCCAGCAGTTTTAGTTCAAGCCCTTACGAGCAGTACTTC.

This chain uses TRBV5-1 with TRBJ2-1; 7 positions match TRBD2. Germline V gene sequence: CDR1 SGHRS, CDR2 YFSETQ. This CDR3 is 19 amino acids long. V lost 0 bases and J lost 0; bases outside the gene matches: 12. CDR3: CASSLAPHRAGVSYNEQFF. The CDR3 DNA reads TGCGCCAGCAGCTTGGCCCCGCATCGGGCGGGAGTCTCCTACAATGAGCAGTTCTTC.

The V call is TRBV27, the J call TRBJ2-6; D call uncertain. V gave up 4 bases and J gave up 4 bases, with 11 bases separating them. CDR3 size: 15 residues. CDR1 is MNHEY, CDR2 SMNVEV, per germline (reference sequence). The CDR3: CASSYIAAGANVLTF. The CDR3 nucleotides are TGTGCCAGCAGTTACATCGCAGCGGGGGCCAACGTCCTGACTTTC.

The rearrangement joins TRBV9 to TRBJ1-2, with D possibly being TRBD1 (6 bases). Trimming removed 5 bases at V and 2 bases at J, with 13 bases between. The germline gives CDR1 SGDLS, CDR2 YYNGEE. The CDR3 covers 14 residues. This chain's CDR3 is CASSPPTGNYGYTF. The CDR3 DNA reads TGTGCCAGCAGTCCGCCTACAGGGAACTATGGCTACACCTTC.

Notes on this clone: One end of the junction varies from germline; a read error may be responsible. The chain has TRBV9 and TRBJ1-3, with D maybe TRBD1 (6 bases). This CDR3 region has 14 residues. The germline V gene encodes CDR1 SGDLS and CDR2 YYNGEE. The CDR3 spells CAGSPRTAGNTIYF. Here the CDR3 DNA reads TGTGCCGGCAGCCCCCGGACAGCTGGAAACACCATATATTTT.

The chain links TRBV11-2 to TRBJ2-7, with 8 bases aligning to TRBD1. Germline V gene data show CDR1 as SGHAT and CDR2 as FQNNGV. The ends lost 6 bases at V and 1 base at J; junction bases unmatched: 14. This CDR3 has 17 residues. CDR3: CASRLPSGTGRSYEQYF. The CDR3 coding sequence is TGTGCCAGCAGACTTCCTTCCGGGACAGGTAGATCCTACGAGCAGTACTTC.

A note on this clone: In the same sample, other DNA sequences code for this CDR3. This chain connects TRBV28 to TRBJ2-7, with a weak D call TRBD2 (5 bases). Germline V CDR1 and CDR2: MDHEN, SYDVKM. The CDR3 is 16 residues long. Trimming stripped 5 bases from V and 1 base from J, with 18 bases between. The CDR3 reads CASSQSILRRSYEQYF. The CDR3 DNA reads as TGTGCCAGCAGTCAAAGCATCCTGAGGAGGTCCTACGAGCAGTACTTC.

V gene TRBV7-8 combines with J gene TRBJ2-1; 7 bases agree with TRBD1. Trimming removed 7 bases from V and 7 bases from J; junction bases left unmatched: 13. Germline V gene data show CDR1 as SGHVS and CDR2 as FQNEAQ. This CDR3 comprises 15 residues. This CDR3 is CASIPHRGLVNEQFF. In DNA, the CDR3 is TGTGCCAGCATCCCCCACAGGGGCCTTGTAAATGAGCAGTTCTTC.

This chain joins TRBV4-1 and TRBJ2-5, with 7 positions matching TRBD2. The CDR3 contains 15 residues. V was clipped by 0 bases and J by 9 bases; unmatched bases: 10. The germline CDR1 and CDR2 sequences are MGHRA and YSYEKL. CDR3 loop: CASSQDGNVGGSQYF. As DNA, the CDR3 is TGCGCCAGCAGCCAAGATGGTAACGTCGGGGGGTCCCAGTACTTC.

This clone was picked up one time. The genes are TRBV7-9 and TRBJ2-7, with 7 nucleotides matching TRBD1. The CDR3 consists of 15 residues. In germline, CDR1 is SEHNR, CDR2 FQNEAQ (reference sequence). Trimming took 5 bases from V and 0 from J; bases not matched to a gene: 7. The CDR3 protein is CASSGTGESSYEQYF. In DNA, the CDR3 is TGTGCCAGCAGCGGAACAGGGGAGAGCTCCTACGAGCAGTACTTC.

This clone was picked up one time. The J gene is TRBJ1-5, the V gene TRBV28; D is ambiguous. Germline CDR1 reads MDHEN; CDR2 reads SYDVKM. Trimming left V 6 bases short and J 7 bases short, with 13 bases between. The CDR3 extends over 13 amino acids. CDR3 loop: CASSPEALQPQHF. For the CDR3, the DNA is TGTGCCAGCAGCCCCGAGGCCCTCCAGCCCCAGCATTTT.

The chain links TRBV14 to TRBJ2-5; D might be TRBD2 (5 bases). The V and J ends lost 1 base and 5 bases respectively, with 14 bases between them. From germline, CDR1 is SGHDN and CDR2 FVKESK. CDR3 length equals 15 residues. The CDR3: CASSQVLGRGETQYF. CDR3 nucleotides: TGTGCCAGCAGCCAAGTCTTAGGAAGAGGGGAGACCCAGTACTTC.

The genes are TRBV9 and TRBJ2-7; TRBD2 aligns across 8 bases. CDR3 size: 17 residues. Trimming removed 4 bases from V and 3 bases from J; junction bases left unmatched: 15. Germline V gives CDR1 SGDLS, CDR2 YYNGEE. The CDR3 nucleotides are TGTGCCAGCAGCCCCCGGTATAGCGGGACTTTTGACTACGAGCAGTACTTC. Its translation: CASSPRYSGTFDYEQYF. Drawing the rest from reference TRBV9 and TRBJ2-7, the complete variable domain is DSGVTQTPKHLITATGQRVTLRCSPRSGDLSVYWYQQSLDQGLQFLIQYYNGEERAKGNILERFSAQQFPDLHSELNLSSLELGDSALYFCASSPRYSGTFDYEQYFGPGTRLTVT.